This T cell receptor (beta chain) originates from a study of shared clonotypes between healthy human individuals. Whole-study results and caveats: Generally, naive subsets came out with larger estimated richness than memory subsets.

Naive CD8 populations comprised CD45RO-negative cells positively selected for CCR7, excluding terminally differentiated effector memory CD45RA+ cells. As concerns this clone: Its target is unknown.

Trimming shortened V by 4 bases and J by 3 bases, and 10 bases separated the two germline ends. The germline V gene encodes CDR1 MGHRA and CDR2 YSYEKL. The CDR3 has 14 residues. The assay used deep level. Some clones are missing from TCRdb's copy, which holds only in-frame ones; the method was immunoSEQ multiplex PCR. The profile shows around 580,000 clones, roughly 98% of them singletons. This chain joins TRBV4-1 and TRBJ2-1; D is possibly TRBD2 (6 bases). The receptor's source is a man younger than 45 in good health. The sequencing sample was made of naive CD8+ T cells sorted from blood. CDR3 protein: CASSLSGDYNEQFF. The DNA for the CDR3 is TGCGCCAGCAGCCTTAGCGGAGACTACAATGAGCAGTTCTTC.